This TCR beta chain was identified in a study of T-cell reconstitution after alpha-beta-depleted transplantation in children. A TCRbeta library incorporating unique molecular identifiers was prepared. One entry per CDR3 protein, called by TCRdb with MiXCR from the PCR reads. The data contain approximately 89,000 distinct CDR3 sequences, about a sixth of them singletons. Regarding the study as a whole: Surviving recipient T cells and intrathymic progenitors accounted for some patients' high TCRbeta diversity at day 60. By about two months after transplant, alpha-beta T cells reportedly arose from several hundred graft clones that had expanded.

V lost 1 base to trimming and J lost 2 bases, with 9 bases between them. Germline V lookup: CDR1 SQVTM, CDR2 ANQGSEA. The CDR3 is 13 amino acids. Note on this clonotype: Its antigen remains unidentified.

The sequences come from PBMCs, mostly from graft donor cells, collected 180 days after TCRalphabeta/CD19-depleted stem cell transplant. This chain connects TRBV29-1 to TRBJ2-7; D gene uncertain. This TCR derives from a male patient aged 2-9 years who had a stem cell transplant for acute lymphoblastic leukemia, so the T cells may come from the graft donor. The CDR3 DNA is TGCAGCGTTGAAGGGGCAATTACCTACGAGCAGTACTTC. This translates into CSVEGAITYEQYF.